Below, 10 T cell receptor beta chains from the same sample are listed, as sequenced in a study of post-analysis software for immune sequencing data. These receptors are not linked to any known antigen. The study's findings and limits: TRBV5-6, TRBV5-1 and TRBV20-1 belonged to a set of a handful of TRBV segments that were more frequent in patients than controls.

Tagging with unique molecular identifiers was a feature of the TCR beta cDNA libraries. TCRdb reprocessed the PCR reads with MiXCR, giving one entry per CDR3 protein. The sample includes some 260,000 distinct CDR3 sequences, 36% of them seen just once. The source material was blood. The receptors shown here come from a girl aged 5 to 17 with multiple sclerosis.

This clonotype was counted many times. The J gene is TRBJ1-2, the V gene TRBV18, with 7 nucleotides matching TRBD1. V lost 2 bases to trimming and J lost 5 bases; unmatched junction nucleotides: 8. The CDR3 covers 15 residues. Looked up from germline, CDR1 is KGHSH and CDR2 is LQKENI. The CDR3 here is CASSPSTGQNYGYTF. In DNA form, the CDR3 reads TGTGCCAGCTCACCATCGACAGGGCAGAATTATGGCTACACCTTC.

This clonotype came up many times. The CDR3 loop reads CASSLGGTQFF. Here the CDR3 DNA reads TGTGCCAGCAGTTTAGGAGGAACCCAGTTCTTC. The chain employs TRBV27 and TRBJ2-1; TRBD2 is a possible D gene (5 bases). The CDR3 has 11 residues. Germline V gene sequence: CDR1 MNHEY, CDR2 SMNVEV (reference sequence). The V gene lost 2 bases and the J gene lost 13 bases, with 9 bases spanning the gap.

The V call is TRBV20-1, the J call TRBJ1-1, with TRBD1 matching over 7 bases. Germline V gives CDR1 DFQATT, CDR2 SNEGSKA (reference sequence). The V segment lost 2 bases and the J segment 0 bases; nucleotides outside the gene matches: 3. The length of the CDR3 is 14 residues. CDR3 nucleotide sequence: TGCAGTGCTAGACCCGGGACAGTGAACACTGAAGCTTTCTTT. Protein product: CSARPGTVNTEAFF.

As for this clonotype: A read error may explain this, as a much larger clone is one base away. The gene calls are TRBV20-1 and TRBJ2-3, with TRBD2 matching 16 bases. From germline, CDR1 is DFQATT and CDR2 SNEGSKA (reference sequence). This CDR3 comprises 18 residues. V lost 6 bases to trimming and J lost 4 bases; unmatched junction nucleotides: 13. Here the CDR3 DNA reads TGCAGTGCCTCCGGGACTAGCGGGGGGGCCAGAAGCTCAGATACGCAGTATTTT. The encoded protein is CSASGTSGGARSSDTQYF.

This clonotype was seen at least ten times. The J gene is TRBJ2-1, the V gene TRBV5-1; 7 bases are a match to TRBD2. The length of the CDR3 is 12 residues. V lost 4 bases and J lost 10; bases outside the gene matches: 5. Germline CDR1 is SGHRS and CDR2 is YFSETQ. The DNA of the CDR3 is TGCGCCAGCAGCCTGACTAGCTACGAGCAGTTCTTC. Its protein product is CASSLTSYEQFF.

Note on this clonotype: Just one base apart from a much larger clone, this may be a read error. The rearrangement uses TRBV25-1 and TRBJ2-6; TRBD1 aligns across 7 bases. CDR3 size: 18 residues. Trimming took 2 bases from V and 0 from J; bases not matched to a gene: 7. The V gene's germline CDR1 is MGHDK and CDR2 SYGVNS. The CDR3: CASSEERQGVSGANVLTF. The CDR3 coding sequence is TGTGCCAGCAGTGAAGAAAGACAGGGAGTCTCTGGGGCCAACGTCCTGACTTTC.

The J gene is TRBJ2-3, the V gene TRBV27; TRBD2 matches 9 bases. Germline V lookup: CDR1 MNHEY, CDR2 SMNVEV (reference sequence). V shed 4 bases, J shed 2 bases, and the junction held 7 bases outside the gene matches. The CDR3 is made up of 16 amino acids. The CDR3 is CASSWGSGRSTDTQYF. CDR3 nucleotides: TGTGCCAGCAGTTGGGGAAGCGGGAGGTCCACAGATACGCAGTATTTT.

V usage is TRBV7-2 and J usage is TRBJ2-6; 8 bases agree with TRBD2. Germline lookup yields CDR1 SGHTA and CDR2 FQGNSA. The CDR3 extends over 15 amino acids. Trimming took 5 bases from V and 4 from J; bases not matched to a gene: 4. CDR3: CASSPGGDGANVLTF. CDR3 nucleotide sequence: TGTGCCAGCAGCCCGGGAGGGGACGGGGCCAACGTCCTGACTTTC.

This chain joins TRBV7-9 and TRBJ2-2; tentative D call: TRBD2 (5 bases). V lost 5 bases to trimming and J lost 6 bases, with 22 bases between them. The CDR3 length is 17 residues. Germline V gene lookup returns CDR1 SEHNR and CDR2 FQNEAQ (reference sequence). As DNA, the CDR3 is TGTGCCAGCAGCCGTGCTCCGTCCGGGGTTAGTGCCGGGGAGCTGTTTTTT. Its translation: CASSRAPSGVSAGELFF.

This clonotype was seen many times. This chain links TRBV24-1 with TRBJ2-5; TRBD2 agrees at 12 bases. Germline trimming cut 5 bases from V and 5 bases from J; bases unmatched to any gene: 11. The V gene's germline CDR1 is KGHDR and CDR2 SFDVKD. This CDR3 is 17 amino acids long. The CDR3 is CATSVRTSGIVRETQYF. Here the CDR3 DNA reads TGTGCCACCAGTGTTCGGACTAGCGGGATCGTCAGGGAGACCCAGTACTTC.